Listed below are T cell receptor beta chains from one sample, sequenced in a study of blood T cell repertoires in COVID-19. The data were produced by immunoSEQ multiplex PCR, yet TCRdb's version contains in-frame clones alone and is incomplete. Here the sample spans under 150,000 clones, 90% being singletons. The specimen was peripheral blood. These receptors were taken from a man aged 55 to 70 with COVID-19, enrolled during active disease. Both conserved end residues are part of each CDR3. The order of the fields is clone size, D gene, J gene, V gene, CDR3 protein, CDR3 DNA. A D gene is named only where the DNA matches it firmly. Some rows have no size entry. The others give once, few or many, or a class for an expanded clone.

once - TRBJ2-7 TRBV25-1 CASSEHSAYEQYF TGTGCCAGCAGTGAGCATAGCGCCTACGAGCAGTACTTC
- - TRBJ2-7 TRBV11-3 CASSLGSWLAYEQYF TGTGCCAGCAGCTTAGGGTCTTGGTTAGCCTACGAGCAGTACTTC
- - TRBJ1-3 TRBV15 CATSLSRARNTIYF TGTGCCACCAGCTTGTCTCGCGCGAGAAACACCATATATTTT
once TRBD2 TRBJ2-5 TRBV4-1 CASSNRASGRVETQYF TGCGCCAGCAGCAACCGGGCTAGCGGGAGAGTAGAGACCCAGTACTTC
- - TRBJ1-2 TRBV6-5 CASSYFPGNYGYTF TGTGCCAGCAGTTACTTCCCGGGGAACTATGGCTACACCTTC
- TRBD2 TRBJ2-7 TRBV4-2 CASSQDLGTNLYEQYF TGTGCCAGCAGCCAAGATCTTGGGACTAACCTCTACGAGCAGTACTTC
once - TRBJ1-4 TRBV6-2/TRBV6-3 CASSYSRASNEKLFF TGTGCCAGCAGTTACTCCAGGGCGAGTAATGAAAAACTGTTTTTT
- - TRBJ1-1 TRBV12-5 CASGLPTTEAFF TGTGCTAGTGGTTTGCCGACAACTGAAGCTTTCTTT
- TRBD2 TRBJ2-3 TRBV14 CASRRGASGSTDTQYF TGTGCCAGCAGAAGGGGAGCTAGCGGAAGCACAGATACGCAGTATTTT
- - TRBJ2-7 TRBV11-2 CASSSRGPEQYF TGTGCCAGCAGCTCGAGAGGTCCCGAGCAGTACTTC
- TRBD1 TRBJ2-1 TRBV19 CASSIKDRAYNEQFF TGTGCCAGTAGTATCAAGGACAGGGCCTACAATGAGCAGTTCTTC
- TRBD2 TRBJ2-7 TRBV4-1 CASSQDLLAGGPIFDDEQYF TGCGCCAGCAGCCAAGATCTGTTAGCGGGAGGGCCCATATTCGATGATGAGCAGTACTTC
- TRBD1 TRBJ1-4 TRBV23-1 CASTKGAKNEKLFF TGCGCCAGCACTAAGGGGGCGAAAAATGAAAAACTGTTTTTT
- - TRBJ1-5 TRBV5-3 CARSYPGLSNQPQHF TGTGCCAGAAGCTATCCGGGACTGAGCAATCAGCCCCAGCATTTT
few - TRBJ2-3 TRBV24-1 CAIAGRLETDTQYF TGTGCCATCGCGGGACGTCTAGAGACAGATACGCAGTATTTT
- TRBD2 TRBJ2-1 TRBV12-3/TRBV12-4 CASTLAGREQFF TGTGCCAGCACCCTAGCGGGAAGAGAGCAGTTCTTC
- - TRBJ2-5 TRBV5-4 CASSLDRETQYF TGTGCCAGCAGCTTGGATCGTGAGACCCAGTACTTC
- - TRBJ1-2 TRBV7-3 CASSPYTGNNGYTF TGTGCCAGCAGCCCCTATACAGGGAATAATGGCTACACCTTC
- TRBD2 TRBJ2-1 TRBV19 CASSMTRDSGMNEQFF TGTGCCAGTAGTATGACTCGCGATAGCGGGATGAATGAGCAGTTCTTC
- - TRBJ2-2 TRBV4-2 CASSQYHSAGTNTGELFF TGTGCCAGCAGCCAATATCATTCCGCGGGAACGAACACCGGGGAGCTGTTTTTT
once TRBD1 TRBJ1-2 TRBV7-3 CASSSTGGDGYTF TGTGCCAGCAGCTCTACAGGGGGGGATGGCTACACCTTC
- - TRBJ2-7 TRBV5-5 CASSLAPSDDEQYF TGTGCCAGCAGCTTGGCCCCTAGCGATGACGAGCAGTACTTC
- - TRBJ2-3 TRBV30 CACPTSRRTDTQYF TGTGCCTGTCCTACTAGTCGAAGAACAGATACGCAGTATTTT
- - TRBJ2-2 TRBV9 CASSSYLPGATTGELFF TGTGCCAGCAGCTCGTACCTCCCAGGGGCGACCACCGGGGAGCTGTTTTTT
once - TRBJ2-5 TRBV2 CASRVQGGRETQYF TGTGCCAGCAGGGTACAGGGTGGCCGAGAGACCCAGTACTTC
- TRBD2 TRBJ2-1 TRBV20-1 CSASRVRRASGYNEQFF TGCAGTGCTAGTCGAGTAAGGAGGGCTAGCGGCTACAATGAGCAGTTCTTC
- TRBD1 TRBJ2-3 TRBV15 CATSRDNRGSTDTQYF TGTGCCACCAGCAGGGATAACAGGGGAAGCACAGATACGCAGTATTTT
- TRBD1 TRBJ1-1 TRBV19 CASRLGQGMNTEAFF TGTGCCAGTAGACTAGGACAGGGAATGAACACTGAAGCTTTCTTT
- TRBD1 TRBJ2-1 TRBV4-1 CASSQGGQLTYNEQFF TGCGCCAGCAGCCAAGGGGGACAGCTAACCTACAATGAGCAGTTCTTC
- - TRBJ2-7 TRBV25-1 CASSRPGGPYEQYF TGTGCCAGCAGTAGACCCGGCGGGCCCTACGAGCAGTACTTC
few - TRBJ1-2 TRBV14 CASSQDGGALYGYTF TGTGCCAGCAGCCAAGACGGGGGGGCCCTTTATGGCTACACCTTC
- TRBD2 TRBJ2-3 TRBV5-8 CASSAGTSGRADTDTQYF TGTGCCAGCAGCGCCGGGACTAGCGGGAGGGCTGACACAGATACGCAGTATTTT
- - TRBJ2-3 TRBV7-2 CASRLNRGTDTQYF TGTGCCAGCCGACTGAACAGGGGCACAGATACGCAGTATTTT
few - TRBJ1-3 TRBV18 CASSPRTDTGNTIYF TGTGCCAGCTCACCGAGGACAGATACTGGAAACACCATATATTTT
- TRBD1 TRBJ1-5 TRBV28 CAIRIASQGPNQPQHF TGTGCCATCCGCATAGCGTCACAGGGGCCCAATCAGCCCCAGCATTTT
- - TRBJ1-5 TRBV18 CASSPARVSIGNQPQHF TGTGCCAGCTCACCCGCCAGGGTCAGTATCGGCAATCAGCCCCAGCATTTT
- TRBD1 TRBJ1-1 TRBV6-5 CASSYNRGQAAFF TGTGCCAGCAGTTACAACAGGGGGCAAGCGGCTTTCTTT
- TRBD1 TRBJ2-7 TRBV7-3 CASSLDRGLAYEQYF TGTGCCAGCAGCTTAGACAGGGGGTTGGCCTACGAGCAGTACTTC
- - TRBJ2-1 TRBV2 CASRRGLDNEQFF TGTGCCAGCAGGCGAGGTCTGGATAATGAGCAGTTCTTC
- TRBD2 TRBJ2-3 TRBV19 CASSIELAGDLDTQYF TGTGCCAGTAGTATAGAACTAGCGGGAGATCTCGATACGCAGTATTTT
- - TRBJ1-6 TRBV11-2 CASSSSGVNSPLHF TGTGCCAGCAGCTCTTCCGGTGTTAATTCACCCCTCCACTTT
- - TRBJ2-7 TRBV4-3 CASSQVHTYEQYF TGCGCCAGCAGCCAAGTACACACCTACGAGCAGTACTTC
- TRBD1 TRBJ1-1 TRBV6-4 CASSDSRQGVAFF TGTGCCAGCAGTGACTCCCGACAGGGGGTAGCTTTCTTT
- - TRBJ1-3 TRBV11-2 CASSPPGGPLSGNTIYF TGTGCCAGCAGCCCCCCGGGGGGGCCCCTCTCTGGAAACACCATATATTTT
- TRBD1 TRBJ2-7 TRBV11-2 CASSFNGRGYEQYF TGTGCCAGCAGCTTTAATGGCAGGGGGTACGAGCAGTACTTC
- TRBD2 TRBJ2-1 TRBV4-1 CASSLRLAEGNEQFF TGCGCCAGCAGCCTAAGACTAGCGGAGGGCAATGAGCAGTTCTTC
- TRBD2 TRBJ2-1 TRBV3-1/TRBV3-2 CASSPLAAGTGGEQFF TGTGCCAGCAGCCCACTAGCGGCGGGAACGGGTGGTGAGCAGTTCTTC
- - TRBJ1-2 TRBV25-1 CASSEYSPRGYGYTF TGTGCCAGCAGTGAATATAGTCCCCGGGGCTATGGCTACACCTTC
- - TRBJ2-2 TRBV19 CASSIAGRTGELFF TGTGCCAGTAGTATCGCGGGACGCACCGGGGAGCTGTTTTTT
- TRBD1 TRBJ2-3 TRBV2 CASSPATGRGPGDTQYF TGTGCCAGCAGCCCAGCGACGGGCAGGGGGCCTGGAGATACGCAGTATTTT
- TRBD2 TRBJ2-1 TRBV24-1 CATSGFSGRAGYNEQFF TGTGCCACCAGTGGTTTCAGCGGGAGGGCTGGCTACAATGAGCAGTTCTTC
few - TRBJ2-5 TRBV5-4 CASSLFLAKETQYF TGTGCCAGCAGCTTGTTCCTAGCGAAAGAGACCCAGTACTTC
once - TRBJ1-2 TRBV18 CASSPNAGTPNYGYTF TGTGCCAGCTCACCCAATGCAGGGACTCCTAACTATGGCTACACCTTC
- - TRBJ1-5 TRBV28 CASSLGQSNQPQHF TGTGCCAGCAGTTTGGGCCAGTCCAATCAGCCCCAGCATTTT
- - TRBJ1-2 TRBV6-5 CASSLNNYGYTF TGTGCCAGCAGTCTTAATAACTATGGCTACACCTTC
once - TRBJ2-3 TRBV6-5 CASSYSDKGTQYF TGTGCCAGCAGTTATTCGGACAAGGGTACGCAGTATTTT
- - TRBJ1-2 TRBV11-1 CASSAHREGVYGYTF TGTGCCAGCAGCGCACACAGGGAAGGTGTGTATGGCTACACCTTC
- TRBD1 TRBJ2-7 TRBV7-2 CASSFRQGPYEQYF TGTGCCAGCAGCTTCCGACAGGGACCCTACGAGCAGTACTTC
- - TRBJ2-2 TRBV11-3 CASSHQEGVGPGELFF TGTGCCAGCAGCCACCAGGAGGGAGTAGGACCCGGGGAGCTGTTTTTT